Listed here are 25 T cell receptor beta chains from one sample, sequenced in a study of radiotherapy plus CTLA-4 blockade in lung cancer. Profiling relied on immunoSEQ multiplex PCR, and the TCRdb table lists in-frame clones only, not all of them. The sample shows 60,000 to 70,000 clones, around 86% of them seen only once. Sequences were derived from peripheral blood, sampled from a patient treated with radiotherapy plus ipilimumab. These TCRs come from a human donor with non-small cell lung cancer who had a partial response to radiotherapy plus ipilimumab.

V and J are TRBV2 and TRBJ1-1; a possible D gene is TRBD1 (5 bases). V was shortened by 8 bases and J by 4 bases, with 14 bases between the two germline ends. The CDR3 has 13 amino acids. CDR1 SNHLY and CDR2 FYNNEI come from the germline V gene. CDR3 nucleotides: TGTGCCAGCGGGCTAGTAGGGGCCACTGAAGCTTTCTTT. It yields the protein CASGLVGATEAFF.

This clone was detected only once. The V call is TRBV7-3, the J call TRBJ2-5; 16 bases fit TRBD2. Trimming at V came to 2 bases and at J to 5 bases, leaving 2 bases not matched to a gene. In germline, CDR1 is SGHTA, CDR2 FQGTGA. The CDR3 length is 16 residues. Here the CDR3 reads CASSLGTSGRAETQYF. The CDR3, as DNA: TGTGCCAGCAGCTTAGGGACTAGCGGGAGGGCGGAGACCCAGTACTTC.

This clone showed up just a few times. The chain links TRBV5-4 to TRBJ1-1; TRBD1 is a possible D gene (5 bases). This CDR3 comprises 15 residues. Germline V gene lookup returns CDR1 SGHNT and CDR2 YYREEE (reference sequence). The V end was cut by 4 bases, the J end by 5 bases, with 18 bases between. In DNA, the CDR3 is TGTGCCAGCAGCGAAGGTGGGGGGTTCTTAACTGAAGCTTTCTTT. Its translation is CASSEGGGFLTEAFF.

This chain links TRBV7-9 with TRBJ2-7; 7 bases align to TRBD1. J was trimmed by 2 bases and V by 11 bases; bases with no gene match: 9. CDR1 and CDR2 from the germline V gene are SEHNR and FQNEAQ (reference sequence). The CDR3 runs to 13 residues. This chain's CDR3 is CASRGGLAYEQYF. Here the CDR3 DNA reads TGTGCCTCCCGAGGGGGCCTCGCCTACGAGCAGTACTTC.

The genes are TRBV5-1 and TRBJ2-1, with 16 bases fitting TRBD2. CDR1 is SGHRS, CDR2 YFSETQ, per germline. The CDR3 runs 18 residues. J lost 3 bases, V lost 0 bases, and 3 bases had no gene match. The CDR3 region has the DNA TGCGCCAGCAGCTTGGGGGGACTAGCGGGAGGGTTCTACAATGAGCAGTTCTTC. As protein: CASSLGGLAGGFYNEQFF.

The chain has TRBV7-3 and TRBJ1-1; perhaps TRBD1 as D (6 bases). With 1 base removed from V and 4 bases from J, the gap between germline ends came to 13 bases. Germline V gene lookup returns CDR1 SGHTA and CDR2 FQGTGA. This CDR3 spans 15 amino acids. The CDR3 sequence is CASSLIGGGSTEAFF. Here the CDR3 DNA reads TGTGCCAGCAGCTTAATCGGGGGCGGGAGCACTGAAGCTTTCTTT.

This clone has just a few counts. The CDR3 here is CASSFRQGIHEKLFF. The CDR3, as DNA: TGTGCCAGCAGCTTTCGGCAGGGGATTCACGAAAAACTGTTTTTT. This chain uses TRBV5-6 with TRBJ1-4, with a tentative D call TRBD1 (6 bases). V lost 2 bases and J 8 bases, leaving 16 bases between the germline ends. This CDR3 region has 15 residues. CDR1 is SGHDT and CDR2 is YYEEEE in the germline V gene.

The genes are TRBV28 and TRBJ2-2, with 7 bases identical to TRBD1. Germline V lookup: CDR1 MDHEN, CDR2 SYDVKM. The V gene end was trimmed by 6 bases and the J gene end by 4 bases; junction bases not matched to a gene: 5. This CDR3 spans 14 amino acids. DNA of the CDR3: TGTGCCAGCAGCCCTGGGACAGTCACCGGGGAGCTGTTTTTT. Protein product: CASSPGTVTGELFF.

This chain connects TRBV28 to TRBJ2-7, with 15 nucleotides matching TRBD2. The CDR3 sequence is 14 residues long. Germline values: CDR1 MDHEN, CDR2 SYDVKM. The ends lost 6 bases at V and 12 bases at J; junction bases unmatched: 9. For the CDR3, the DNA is TGTGCCAGCAGCACAAACGGACTAGCGGGAGGGCCGTACTTC. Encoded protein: CASSTNGLAGGPYF.

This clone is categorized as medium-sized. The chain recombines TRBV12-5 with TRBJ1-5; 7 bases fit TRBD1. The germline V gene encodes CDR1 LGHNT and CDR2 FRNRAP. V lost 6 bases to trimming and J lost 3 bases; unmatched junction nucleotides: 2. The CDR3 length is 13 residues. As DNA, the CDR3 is TGTGCTAGTGGGACAGGGTTCAATCAGCCCCAGCATTTT. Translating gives CASGTGFNQPQHF.

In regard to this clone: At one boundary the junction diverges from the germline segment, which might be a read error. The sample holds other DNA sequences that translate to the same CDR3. In DNA, the CDR3 is TGCGCCAGCAGCATCGACAGGGCTCGAAACACCATATACTTT. Translated: CASSIDRARNTIYF. The chain combines TRBV5-1 with TRBJ1-3; TRBD1 aligns across 7 bases. CDR1 SGHRS and CDR2 YFSETQ come from the germline V gene. The CDR3 is made up of 14 amino acids.

The CDR3 loop is CASSLTSWGGNEKLFF. DNA of the CDR3: TGTGCCAGCTCACTCACGAGTTGGGGGGGCAATGAAAAACTGTTTTTT. The rearrangement links TRBV18 to TRBJ1-4; D is possibly TRBD1 (6 bases). V gave up 4 bases and J gave up 5 bases, with 17 bases separating them. The germline CDR1 and CDR2 sequences are KGHSH and LQKENI. This CDR3 has 16 residues.

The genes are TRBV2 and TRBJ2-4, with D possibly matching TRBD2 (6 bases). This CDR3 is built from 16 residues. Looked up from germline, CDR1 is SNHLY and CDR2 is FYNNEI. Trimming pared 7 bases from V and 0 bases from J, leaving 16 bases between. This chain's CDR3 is CASKFGGALAKNIQYF. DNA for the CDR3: TGTGCCAGCAAGTTTGGAGGGGCACTAGCCAAAAACATTCAGTACTTC. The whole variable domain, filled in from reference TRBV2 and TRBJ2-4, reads EPEVTQTPSHQVTQMGQEVILRCVPISNHLYFYWYRQILGQKVEFLVSFYNNEISEKSEIFDDQFSVERPDGSNFTLKIRSTKLEDSAMYFCASKFGGALAKNIQYFGAGTRLSVL.

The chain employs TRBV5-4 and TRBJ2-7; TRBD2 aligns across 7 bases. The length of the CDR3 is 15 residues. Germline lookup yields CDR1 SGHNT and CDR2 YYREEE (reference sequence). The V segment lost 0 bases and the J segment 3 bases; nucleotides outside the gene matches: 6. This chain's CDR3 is CASSLGGLGHYEQYF. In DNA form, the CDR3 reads TGTGCCAGCAGCTTGGGAGGACTAGGCCACTACGAGCAGTACTTC. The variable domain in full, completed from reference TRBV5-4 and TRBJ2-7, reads ETGVTQSPTHLIKTRGQQVTLRCSSQSGHNTVSWYQQALGQGPQFIFQYYREEENGRGNFPPRFSGLQFPNYSSELNVNALELDDSALYLCASSLGGLGHYEQYFGPGTRLTVT.

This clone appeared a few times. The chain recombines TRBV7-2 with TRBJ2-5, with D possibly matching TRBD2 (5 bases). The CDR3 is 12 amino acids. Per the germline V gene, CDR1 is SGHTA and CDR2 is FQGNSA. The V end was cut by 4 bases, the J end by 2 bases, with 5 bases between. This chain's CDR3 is CASSSGQETQYF. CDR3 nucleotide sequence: TGTGCCAGCAGCTCGGGGCAAGAGACCCAGTACTTC.

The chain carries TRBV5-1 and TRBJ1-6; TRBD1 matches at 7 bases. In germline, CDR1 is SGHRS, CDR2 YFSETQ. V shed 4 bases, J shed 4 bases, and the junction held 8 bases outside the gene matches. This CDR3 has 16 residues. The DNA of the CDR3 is TGCGCCAGCAGCAGGTCGACAGGGACGTATAATTCACCCCTCCACTTT. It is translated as CASSRSTGTYNSPLHF.

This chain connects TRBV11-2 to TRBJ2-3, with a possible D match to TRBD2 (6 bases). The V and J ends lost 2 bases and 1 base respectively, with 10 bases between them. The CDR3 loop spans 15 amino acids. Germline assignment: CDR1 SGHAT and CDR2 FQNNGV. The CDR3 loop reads CASSLRTGGTDTQYF. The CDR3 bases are TGTGCCAGCAGCTTACGGACGGGAGGCACAGATACGCAGTATTTT.

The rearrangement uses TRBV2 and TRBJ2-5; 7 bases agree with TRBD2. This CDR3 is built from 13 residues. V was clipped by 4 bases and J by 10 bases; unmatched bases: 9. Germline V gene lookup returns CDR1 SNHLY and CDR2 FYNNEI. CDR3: CASSAVGGGDQYF. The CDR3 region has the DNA TGTGCCAGCAGTGCCGTGGGGGGAGGGGACCAGTACTTC.

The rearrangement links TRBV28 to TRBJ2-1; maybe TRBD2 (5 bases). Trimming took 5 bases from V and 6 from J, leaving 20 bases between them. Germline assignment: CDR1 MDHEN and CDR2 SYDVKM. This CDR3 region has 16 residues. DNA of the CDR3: TGTGCCAGCAGTCTTCGTGGTAGCGTCGCTTTCAATGAGCAGTTCTTC. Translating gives CASSLRGSVAFNEQFF.

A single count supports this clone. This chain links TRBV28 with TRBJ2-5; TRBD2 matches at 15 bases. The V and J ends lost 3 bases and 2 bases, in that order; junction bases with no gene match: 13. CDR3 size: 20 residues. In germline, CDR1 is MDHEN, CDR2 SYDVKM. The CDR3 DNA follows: TGTGCCAGCAGTTTTCCAAACAAGGGACTAGCGGGGGGCTTACAAGAGACCCAGTACTTC. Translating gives CASSFPNKGLAGGLQETQYF. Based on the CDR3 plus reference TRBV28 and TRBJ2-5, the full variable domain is DVKVTQSSRYLVKRTGEKVFLECVQDMDHENMFWYRQDPGLGLRLIYFSYDVKMKEKGDIPEGYSVSREKKERFSLILESASTNQTSMYLCASSFPNKGLAGGLQETQYFGPGTRLLVL.

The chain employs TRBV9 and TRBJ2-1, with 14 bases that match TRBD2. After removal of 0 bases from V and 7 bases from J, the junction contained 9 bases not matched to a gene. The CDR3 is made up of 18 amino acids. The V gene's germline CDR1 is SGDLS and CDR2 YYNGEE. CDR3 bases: TGTGCCAGCAGCGTAGCCGTGGGACTAGCGGGAGAAGCGAATGAGCAGTTCTTC. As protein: CASSVAVGLAGEANEQFF. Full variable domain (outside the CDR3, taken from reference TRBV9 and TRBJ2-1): DSGVTQTPKHLITATGQRVTLRCSPRSGDLSVYWYQQSLDQGLQFLIQYYNGEERAKGNILERFSAQQFPDLHSELNLSSLELGDSALYFCASSVAVGLAGEANEQFFGPGTRLTVL.

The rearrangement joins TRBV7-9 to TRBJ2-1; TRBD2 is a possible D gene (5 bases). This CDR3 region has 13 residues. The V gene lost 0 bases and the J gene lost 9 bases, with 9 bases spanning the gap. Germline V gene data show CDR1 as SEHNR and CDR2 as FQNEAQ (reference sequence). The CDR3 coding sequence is TGTGCCAGCAGCTTAGCGGGAGTCCGTGAGCAGTTCTTC. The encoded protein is CASSLAGVREQFF.

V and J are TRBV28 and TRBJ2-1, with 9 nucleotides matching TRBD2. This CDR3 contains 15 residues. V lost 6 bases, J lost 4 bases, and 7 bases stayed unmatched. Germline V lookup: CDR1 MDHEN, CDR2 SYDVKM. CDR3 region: CASRATSGIYNEQFF. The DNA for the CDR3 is TGTGCCAGCAGGGCGACTAGCGGAATATACAATGAGCAGTTCTTC.

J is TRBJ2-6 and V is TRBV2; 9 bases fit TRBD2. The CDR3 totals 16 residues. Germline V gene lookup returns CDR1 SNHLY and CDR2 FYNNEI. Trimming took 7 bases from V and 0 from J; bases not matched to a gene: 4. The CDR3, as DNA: TGTGCCAGCACCGGGACTAGCCTCTCTGGGGCCAACGTCCTGACTTTC. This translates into CASTGTSLSGANVLTF.

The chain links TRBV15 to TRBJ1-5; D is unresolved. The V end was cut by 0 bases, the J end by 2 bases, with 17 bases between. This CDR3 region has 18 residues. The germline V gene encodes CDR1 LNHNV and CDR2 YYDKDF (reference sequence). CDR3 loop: CATSRDISRMGGNQPQHF. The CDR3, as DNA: TGTGCCACCAGCAGAGATATTTCTAGGATGGGTGGCAATCAGCCCCAGCATTTT.